The following is a T cell receptor (beta chain) sequence with its context. Its antigen is not known. The data were obtained in a study of cytomegalovirus exposure and HLA in healthy donors. General study results and limits: In all likelihood, a cluster of highly shared sequence variants was a sequencing artifact. In a later analysis, V- and J-gene trimming of beta chains associated with a DCLRE1C missense variant, replicated independently.

The PCR ran on 60 Vbeta and 13 Jbeta primers. Using immunoSEQ multiplex PCR, the repertoire was profiled, and TCRdb retains in-frame clones only, with some absent. Here the sample spans about 83,000 clones, about 81% being singletons. Sequenced material: PBMCs. The source is a man between 60 and 75 years old in good health and CMV-seronegative.

CDR3 residues: CASSQERGGAPLHF. The CDR3, as DNA: TGTGCCAGCAGCCAAGAACGGGGAGGGGCACCCCTCCACTTT. The chain recombines TRBV4-2 with TRBJ1-6; weak D call: TRBD1 (5 bases). Per the germline V gene, CDR1 is LGHNA and CDR2 is YNFKEQ. The V and J ends lost 0 bases and 11 bases respectively, with 11 bases between them. This CDR3 has 14 amino acids.